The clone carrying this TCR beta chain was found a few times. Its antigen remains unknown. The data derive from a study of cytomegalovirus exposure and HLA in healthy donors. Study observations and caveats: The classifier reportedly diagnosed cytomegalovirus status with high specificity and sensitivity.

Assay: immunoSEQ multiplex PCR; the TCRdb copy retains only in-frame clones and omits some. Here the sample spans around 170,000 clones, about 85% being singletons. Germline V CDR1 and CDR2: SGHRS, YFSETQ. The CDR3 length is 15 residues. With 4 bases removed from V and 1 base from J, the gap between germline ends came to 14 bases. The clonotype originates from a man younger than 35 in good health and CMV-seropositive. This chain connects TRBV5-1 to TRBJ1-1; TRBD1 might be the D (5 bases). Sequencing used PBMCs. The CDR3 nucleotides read TGCGCCAGCAGCGGGGGGGACGAGACGAACACTGAAGCTTTCTTT. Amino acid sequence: CASSGGDETNTEAFF.